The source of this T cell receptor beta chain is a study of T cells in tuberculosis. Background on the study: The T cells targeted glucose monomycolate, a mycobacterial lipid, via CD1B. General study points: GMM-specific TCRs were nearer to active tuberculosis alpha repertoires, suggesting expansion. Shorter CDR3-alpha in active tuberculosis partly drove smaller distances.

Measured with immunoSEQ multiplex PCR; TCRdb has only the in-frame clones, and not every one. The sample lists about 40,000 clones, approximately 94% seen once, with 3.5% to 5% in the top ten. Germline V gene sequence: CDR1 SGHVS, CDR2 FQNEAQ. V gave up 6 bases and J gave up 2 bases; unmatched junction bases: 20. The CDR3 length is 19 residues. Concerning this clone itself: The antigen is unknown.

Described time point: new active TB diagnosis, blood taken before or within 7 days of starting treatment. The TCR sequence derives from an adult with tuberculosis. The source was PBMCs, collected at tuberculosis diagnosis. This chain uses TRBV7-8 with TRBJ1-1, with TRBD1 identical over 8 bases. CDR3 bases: TGTGCCAGCAGTTCTCTTTCGGGAAAACTCAGGGGGCTTAACACTGAAGCTTTCTTT. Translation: CASSSLSGKLRGLNTEAFF.